Listed here are 18 T cell receptor beta chains from one sample, sequenced in a study of blood T cell repertoires in COVID-19. This table comes from immunoSEQ multiplex PCR, and its TCRdb copy is limited to in-frame clones, with some not included. In the table there are about 220,000 clones, about 87% of which are singletons. Sequencing was done on a sample of PBMCs or T cells enriched from blood (not recorded which). The source of these receptors is a woman aged 25-40 years who had recovered from COVID-19.

On this clone itself: This sample includes further DNA sequences coding for the same CDR3. The chain joins TRBV7-9 to TRBJ1-5; D might be TRBD1 (5 bases). Germline lookup yields CDR1 SEHNR and CDR2 FQNEAQ (reference sequence). CDR3 length: 15 amino acids. Trimming took 1 base from V and 5 from J, leaving 12 bases between them. The CDR3 bases are TGTGCCAGCAGCTTAGGGGGCGGCCTAGATCAGCCCCAGCATTTT. The encoded protein is CASSLGGGLDQPQHF.

The chain employs TRBV4-3 and TRBJ2-3, with 8 bases that match TRBD2. In germline, CDR1 is LGHNA, CDR2 YSLEER. This CDR3 region has 16 residues. V trimming: 1 base; J trimming: 1 base; junction bases outside the gene matches: 4. The CDR3 loop is CASSQGVSGGTDTQYF. The CDR3 DNA reads TGCGCCAGCAGCCAAGGGGTTAGCGGGGGCACAGATACGCAGTATTTT.

The chain links TRBV4-1 to TRBJ1-2, with D unresolved. This CDR3 has 14 residues. V was pared by 0 bases and J by 4 bases, with 9 bases between. Germline loops: CDR1 MGHRA, CDR2 YSYEKL. In DNA form, the CDR3 reads TGCGCCAGCAGCCAAGAGATAGTCTTCTATGGCTACACCTTC. Translated: CASSQEIVFYGYTF.

This clone came up a few times. The CDR3: CASSLFDSSSYNSPLHF. CDR3 in DNA: TGTGCCAGCAGCTTATTTGATTCGAGCTCCTATAATTCACCCCTCCACTTT. The chain carries TRBV7-9 and TRBJ1-6, with D uncertain. CDR1 and CDR2 (germline): SEHNR, FQNEAQ (reference sequence). Trimming shortened V by 2 bases and J by 0 bases, and 11 bases separated the two germline ends. The length of the CDR3 is 17 residues.

V gene TRBV6-5 combines with J gene TRBJ1-2; no clear D. The CDR3 length is 14 residues. Germline lookup yields CDR1 MNHEY and CDR2 SVGAGI. V was pared by 0 bases and J by 0 bases, with 5 bases between. CDR3 amino acids: CASSYSNTNYGYTF. CDR3 bases: TGTGCCAGCAGTTACTCAAATACTAACTATGGCTACACCTTC.

The genes are TRBV12-5 and TRBJ1-6; TRBD1 aligns across 8 bases. The germline gives CDR1 LGHNT, CDR2 FRNRAP. The CDR3 is made up of 17 amino acids. Trimming took 1 base from V and 6 from J; bases not matched to a gene: 8. In nucleotides, the CDR3 is TGTGCTAGTGGTTTGGAGGGGACAGGAGGCTCTAATTCACCCCTCCACTTT. Encoded protein: CASGLEGTGGSNSPLHF.

The chain combines TRBV4-3 with TRBJ2-2; tentative D call: TRBD1 (6 bases). The CDR3 covers 15 residues. The ends were cut back, 2 bases at V and 7 bases at J, with 14 bases in the middle. From germline, CDR1 is LGHNA and CDR2 YSLEER. CDR3 loop: CASSQRQDGYGELFF. The CDR3 nucleotides read TGCGCCAGCAGCCAAAGACAGGATGGGTACGGGGAGCTGTTTTTT.

The chain has TRBV7-3 and TRBJ1-1, with a tentative D call TRBD1 (5 bases). Germline V CDR1 and CDR2: SGHTA, FQGTGA. There are 15 residues in the CDR3. V lost 5 bases to trimming and J lost 3 bases, with 16 bases between them. The CDR3 sequence: CASSPGGREDTEAFF. The CDR3 bases are TGTGCCAGCAGCCCCGGGGGGAGAGAGGACACTGAAGCTTTCTTT. Full variable domain (remainder filled in from reference TRBV7-3 and TRBJ1-1): GAGVSQTPSNKVTEKGKYVELRCDPISGHTALYWYRQSLGQGPEFLIYFQGTGAADDSGLPNDRFFAVRPEGSVSTLKIQRTERGDSAVYLCASSPGGREDTEAFFGQGTRLTVV.

V is TRBV27 and J is TRBJ2-2; D may be TRBD2 (5 bases). The germline V gene encodes CDR1 MNHEY and CDR2 SMNVEV (reference sequence). V gave up 6 bases and J gave up 4 bases, with 21 bases separating them. The CDR3 runs 17 residues. As DNA, the CDR3 is TGTGCCAGCAGATTACCCTCTCGGGGATCATCCACCGGGGAGCTGTTTTTT. It codes for CASRLPSRGSSTGELFF.

The chain employs TRBV4-2 and TRBJ1-2, with D possibly being TRBD1 (5 bases). Trimming cost V 7 bases and J 7 bases, with 13 bases left between them. The CDR3 length is 12 residues. Looked up from germline, CDR1 is LGHNA and CDR2 is YNFKEQ. CDR3 sequence: CASTYNQGGYTF. The CDR3 DNA follows: TGTGCCAGCACCTACAACCAGGGTGGCTACACCTTC.

The gene calls are TRBV11-2 and TRBJ2-1; D is undetermined. V lost 6 bases and J 0 bases, leaving 15 bases between the germline ends. This CDR3 comprises 16 residues. Germline V gene sequence: CDR1 SGHAT, CDR2 FQNNGV. Here the CDR3 reads CASSFLAVRSYNEQFF. The CDR3 DNA reads as TGTGCCAGCAGTTTCTTGGCGGTCCGCTCCTACAATGAGCAGTTCTTC.

The chain links TRBV6-2 or TRBV6-3 to TRBJ2-5; D remains unclear. V lost 5 bases and J 4 bases, leaving 8 bases between the germline ends. Germline CDR1 reads MNHEY; CDR2 reads SVGEGT. The CDR3 runs 12 residues. The chain's CDR3 is CASSVTGETQYF. The CDR3 DNA sequence: TGTGCCAGCAGTGTAACCGGAGAGACCCAGTACTTC.

The V gene is TRBV12-5, the J gene TRBJ2-3; TRBD2 agrees at 11 bases. Trimming removed 3 bases from V and 4 bases from J; junction bases left unmatched: 9. The CDR3 covers 17 residues. Germline V gene data show CDR1 as LGHNT and CDR2 as FRNRAP. The CDR3, as DNA: TGTGCTAGTGGTTTAGTGACTAGCGGGGTTTTGCCAGATACGCAGTATTTT. Protein: CASGLVTSGVLPDTQYF. The entire variable domain, with the rest obtained from reference TRBV12-5 and TRBJ2-3, is as follows: DARVTQTPRHKVTEMGQEVTMRCQPILGHNTVFWYRQTMMQGLELLAYFRNRAPLDDSGMPKDRFSAEMPDATLATLKIQPSEPRDSAVYFCASGLVTSGVLPDTQYFGPGTRLTVL.

This clone has ten or more counts. The CDR3 loop reads CASSIPGGPQETQYF. CDR3 in DNA: TGTGCCAGCAGCATTCCGGGGGGGCCCCAAGAGACCCAGTACTTC. This chain links TRBV7-2 with TRBJ2-5; TRBD2 matches 8 bases. The V gene's germline CDR1 is SGHTA and CDR2 FQGNSA. V was pared by 5 bases and J by 1 base, with 6 bases of the junction left unmatched. The CDR3 is 15 residues long.

The V gene is TRBV19, the J gene TRBJ1-4; D might be TRBD1 (5 bases). The germline V and J ends were trimmed by 6 bases and 6 bases, with 8 bases remaining between them. Germline assignment: CDR1 LNHDA and CDR2 SQIVND (reference sequence). CDR3 length: 12 amino acids. The CDR3 DNA sequence: TGTGCCAGTAGCCTGACAGATGAAAAACTGTTTTTT. It specifies CASSLTDEKLFF.

The V call is TRBV10-3, the J call TRBJ2-7, with D possibly TRBD2 on 6 matching bases. Per germline, CDR1 ENHRY and CDR2 SYGVKD. The V and J ends lost 3 bases and 3 bases respectively, with 12 bases between them. This CDR3 comprises 14 residues. CDR3 protein: CAISDGPRDYEQYF. CDR3 coding DNA: TGTGCCATCAGTGACGGGCCGCGGGACTACGAGCAGTACTTC.

The chain links TRBV19 to TRBJ1-1; maybe TRBD1 (5 bases). From germline, CDR1 is LNHDA and CDR2 SQIVND (reference sequence). V dropped 7 bases and J dropped 0 bases, with 15 bases sitting between them. The CDR3 is made up of 15 amino acids. This chain's CDR3 is CASIGANQMNTEAFF. The DNA for the CDR3 is TGTGCCAGTATTGGGGCGAACCAAATGAACACTGAAGCTTTCTTT.

The chain uses TRBV9 and TRBJ1-1; a possible D gene is TRBD1 (5 bases). Trimming shortened V by 6 bases and J by 3 bases, and 18 bases separated the two germline ends. CDR3 length: 15 amino acids. Per germline, CDR1 SGDLS and CDR2 YYNGEE. The CDR3 DNA sequence: TGTGCCAGCAATCAGGGAGGGGCGGAGGACACTGAAGCTTTCTTT. This codes for CASNQGGAEDTEAFF.